Below are 18 T cell receptor beta chains sequenced from a single sample in a study of cytomegalovirus exposure and HLA in healthy donors. The primer mix had 60 Vbeta and 13 Jbeta primers. Sequenced by immunoSEQ multiplex PCR; TCRdb stores in-frame clones only, minus some. The sample contains around 80,000 clones, approximately 69% of which appear only once. Source material: PBMCs. These receptors came from a middle-aged man in good health and CMV-seropositive.

V is TRBV5-1 and J is TRBJ2-7, with D perhaps TRBD2 (6 bases). V gave up 2 bases and J gave up 5 bases, with 11 bases separating them. The CDR3 spans 13 residues. Germline V gene lookup returns CDR1 SGHRS and CDR2 YFSETQ. The CDR3 DNA follows: TGCGCCAGCAGCTTTGTGGGGGGTGACGAGCAGTACTTC. Translated, it gives CASSFVGGDEQYF.

This chain joins TRBV5-6 and TRBJ2-7, with D unclear. Trimming pared 4 bases from V and 5 bases from J, leaving 19 bases between. Germline assignment: CDR1 SGHDT and CDR2 YYEEEE. CDR3 size: 15 residues. The CDR3 sequence is CASSVSPRGAHEQYF. CDR3 bases: TGTGCCAGCAGCGTATCCCCACGAGGCGCCCACGAGCAGTACTTC. Combining the CDR3 with reference TRBV5-6 and TRBJ2-7 gives the whole variable domain DAGVTQSPTHLIKTRGQQVTLRCSPKSGHDTVSWYQQALGQGPQFIFQYYEEEERQRGNFPDRFSGHQFPNYSSELNVNALLLGDSALYLCASSVSPRGAHEQYFGPGTRLTVT.

The chain has TRBV7-3 and TRBJ2-5; D gene uncertain. The CDR3 consists of 13 residues. V was shortened by 5 bases and J by 1 base, with 8 bases between the two germline ends. Germline V lookup: CDR1 SGHTA, CDR2 FQGTGA. The CDR3 DNA is TGTGCCAGCAGCCTTAGCCGCCAAGAGACCCAGTACTTC. Amino acids: CASSLSRQETQYF.

The V and J genes are TRBV7-6 and TRBJ1-4, with 9 bases identical to TRBD1. The CDR3 has 16 amino acids. With V trimmed by 4 bases and J by 3 bases, 6 bases remained unmatched. Germline loops: CDR1 SGHVS, CDR2 FNYEAQ. For the CDR3, the DNA is TGTGCCAGCAGCTCAATACAGGGGGCGCCTAATGAAAAACTGTTTTTT. Protein sequence: CASSSIQGAPNEKLFF.

CDR3 in amino acids: CASSYGQGSGTDTQYF. The CDR3 DNA is TGCGCCAGCAGCTACGGACAGGGGAGCGGCACAGATACGCAGTATTTT. The V gene is TRBV5-1, the J gene TRBJ2-3; 9 nucleotides line up with TRBD1. The germline V gene encodes CDR1 SGHRS and CDR2 YFSETQ. Trimming took 3 bases from V and 1 from J; bases not matched to a gene: 6. This CDR3 contains 16 residues.

The rearrangement uses TRBV5-1 and TRBJ2-5, with TRBD2 matching 11 bases. The CDR3 loop spans 18 amino acids. J gave up 5 bases and V 4 bases, and 16 bases lay outside the gene matches. Per the germline V gene, CDR1 is SGHRS and CDR2 is YFSETQ. The CDR3: CASSPSQLAGAAKETQYF. The CDR3 DNA follows: TGCGCCAGCAGCCCGTCCCAACTAGCGGGGGCCGCTAAGGAGACCCAGTACTTC.

This rearrangement joins TRBV10-3 to TRBJ2-1, with 9 bases aligning to TRBD1. There are 12 residues in the CDR3. Germline CDR1 ENHRY, CDR2 SYGVKD. V shed 4 bases and J 9 bases; nucleotides not matched to a gene: 1. CDR3: CAISAQGAEQFF. CDR3 in DNA: TGTGCCATCAGTGCACAGGGGGCTGAGCAGTTCTTC.

The count of this clone is one. The chain combines TRBV2 with TRBJ1-5; 12 bases line up with TRBD1. Per germline, CDR1 SNHLY and CDR2 FYNNEI. The CDR3 extends over 15 amino acids. The ends lost 6 bases at V and 6 bases at J; junction bases unmatched: 6. The CDR3 protein is CASSLGTGGGQPQHF. The CDR3 DNA reads as TGTGCCAGCAGCTTAGGGACAGGGGGCGGTCAGCCCCAGCATTTT.

This clone was seen only once. The chain links TRBV19 to TRBJ2-2, with D tentatively TRBD2 (6 bases). Germline CDR1 LNHDA, CDR2 SQIVND (reference sequence). The CDR3 consists of 16 residues. Trimming cost V 1 base and J 6 bases, with 15 bases left between them. The CDR3 sequence: CASSIVSLGGPGELFF. CDR3 sequence (DNA): TGTGCCAGTAGTATAGTTTCGTTGGGAGGCCCCGGGGAGCTGTTTTTT.

The chain recombines TRBV13 with TRBJ2-5; the D gene is possibly TRBD2 (6 bases). The J call may be incorrect, as the DNA end agrees better with TRBJ2-7. CDR3 size: 15 residues. CDR1 PRHDT and CDR2 FYEKMQ come from the germline V gene (reference sequence). The CDR3 DNA follows: TGTGCCAGCAGCCCGCCCGGGAGTAGTCTTTACGAGCAGTACTTC. This sequence encodes CASSPPGSSLYEQYF.

The CDR3 DNA reads TGCGCCAGCAGTAGAACTAGCGGGGCTTCCTACAATGAGCAGTTCTTC. Its protein is CASSRTSGASYNEQFF. The rearrangement links TRBV10-1 to TRBJ2-1; 10 nucleotides agree with TRBD2. The CDR3 runs to 16 residues. The ends lost 5 bases at V and 1 base at J; junction bases unmatched: 5. Germline-derived CDR1 and CDR2 are WNHNN and SYGVQD (reference sequence).

The V gene is TRBV30, the J gene TRBJ1-3; the D is unclear. The CDR3 spans 12 residues. V was clipped by 3 bases and J by 4 bases, with 7 bases between them. The germline V gene encodes CDR1 GTSNPN and CDR2 SVGIG (reference sequence). The CDR3, as DNA: TGTGCCTGGAGGACAAACGGAAACACCATATATTTT. It is translated as CAWRTNGNTIYF. Full variable domain (rest looked up from reference TRBV30 and TRBJ1-3): SQTIHQWPATLVQPVGSPLSLECTVEGTSNPNLYWYRQAAGRGLQLLFYSVGIGQISSEVPQNLSASRPQDRQFILSSKKLLLSDSGFYLCAWRTNGNTIYFGEGSWLTVV.

The V and J genes are TRBV30 and TRBJ2-5, with a possible D match to TRBD2 (5 bases). Germline V gene sequence: CDR1 GTSNPN, CDR2 SVGIG (reference sequence). The CDR3 sequence is 12 residues long. V was pared by 3 bases and J by 5 bases, with 10 bases between. CDR3 sequence reads: CAWRDSRETQYF. CDR3 in DNA: TGTGCCTGGAGGGACTCCAGGGAGACCCAGTACTTC.

The chain couples TRBV11-3 to TRBJ2-2, with 9 bases that match TRBD1. V shed 5 bases and J 5 bases; nucleotides not matched to a gene: 3. Per germline, CDR1 SGHNT and CDR2 YENEEA. This CDR3 comprises 14 residues. The CDR3 DNA reads TGTGCCAGCAGCCTTGGACAGGGGACCGGGGAGCTGTTTTTT. Translated, it gives CASSLGQGTGELFF.

This rearrangement joins TRBV29-1 to TRBJ2-7, with TRBD2 matching 10 bases. Germline CDR1 and CDR2: SQVTM and ANQGSEA. The V segment lost 5 bases and the J segment 3 bases; nucleotides outside the gene matches: 4. This CDR3 comprises 13 residues. CDR3 amino acids: CSVSGGGLYEQYF. The DNA for the CDR3 is TGCAGCGTTAGCGGGGGGGGTCTCTACGAGCAGTACTTC.

The table lists this clone with a count of one. The chain couples TRBV19 to TRBJ2-3; the D gene is possibly TRBD1 (6 bases). CDR1 and CDR2 from the germline V gene are LNHDA and SQIVND (reference sequence). V dropped 9 bases and J dropped 0 bases, with 13 bases sitting between them. The CDR3 spans 14 residues. In nucleotides, the CDR3 is TGTGCCAGCACACAGGGTCCTAGCACAGATACGCAGTATTTT. It encodes CASTQGPSTDTQYF. Complete variable domain (other parts from reference TRBV19 and TRBJ2-3): DGGITQSPKYLFRKEGQNVTLSCEQNLNHDAMYWYRQDPGQGLRLIYYSQIVNDFQKGDIAEGYSVSREKKESFPLTVTSAQKNPTAFYLCASTQGPSTDTQYFGPGTRLTVL.

On this clone itself: At one boundary the junction diverges from the germline segment, which might be a read error. The chain joins TRBV7-9 to TRBJ1-3; 8 nucleotides agree with TRBD1. The germline CDR1 and CDR2 sequences are SEHNR and FQNEAQ (reference sequence). This CDR3 region has 16 residues. The CDR3 sequence: CSSSLAWTGTGNTIYF. The CDR3 DNA is TGTTCCAGCAGCTTAGCGTGGACAGGGACTGGAAACACCATATATTTT.

The rearrangement links TRBV5-4 to TRBJ2-2; 11 bases agree with TRBD2. The CDR3 length is 16 residues. CDR1 SGHNT and CDR2 YYREEE come from the germline V gene (reference sequence). The V segment lost 6 bases and the J segment 1 base; nucleotides outside the gene matches: 5. The chain's CDR3 is CASIPGTSGNTGELFF. The DNA for the CDR3 is TGTGCCAGCATCCCCGGGACTAGCGGGAACACCGGGGAGCTGTTTTTT.